The 27 T cell receptor beta chains given below trace back to one sample, sequenced in a study of PD-1 blockade in classical Hodgkin lymphoma. Profiling relied on immunoSEQ multiplex PCR, and the TCRdb table lists in-frame clones only, not all of them. The table records approximately 84,000 clones, around 90% of them present only once. Every patient had relapsed following autologous stem cell transplantation, and cohorts differed in brentuximab vedotin exposure. This sample comprised peripheral blood mononuclear cells (PBMCs), obtained at baseline. The origin of the receptors is a human donor with classical Hodgkin lymphoma.

The chain has TRBV5-5 and TRBJ1-2, with 9 bases aligning to TRBD1. Germline trimming cut 0 bases from V and 6 bases from J; bases unmatched to any gene: 12. The CDR3 runs to 17 residues. Germline CDR1 is SGHKS and CDR2 is YYEKEE (reference sequence). Written as DNA, the CDR3 is TGTGCCAGCAGCTTGGTACCATCTTTACAGGGGGCAGATGGCTACACCTTC. This gives the protein CASSLVPSLQGADGYTF.

The chain carries TRBV19 and TRBJ2-1; maybe TRBD1 (5 bases). The germline V gene encodes CDR1 LNHDA and CDR2 SQIVND (reference sequence). Trimming took off 5 bases at V and 3 bases at J, with 11 bases between the two ends. This CDR3 is built from 14 residues. CDR3 sequence (DNA): TGTGCCAGTAGTTCGTGGACATTCTACAATGAGCAGTTCTTC. Residues: CASSSWTFYNEQFF.

V gene TRBV11-2 combines with J gene TRBJ1-1; D remains ambiguous. CDR1 SGHAT and CDR2 FQNNGV come from the germline V gene. This CDR3 region has 14 residues. V was clipped by 0 bases and J by 6 bases, with 11 bases between them. The CDR3 loop is CASSLENRGPEAFF. DNA for the CDR3: TGTGCCAGCAGCTTAGAGAATAGAGGGCCTGAAGCTTTCTTT.

The chain carries TRBV7-6 and TRBJ2-5, with TRBD1 identical over 7 bases. V lost 4 bases to trimming and J lost 1 base; unmatched junction nucleotides: 6. This CDR3 contains 15 residues. Per the germline V gene, CDR1 is SGHVS and CDR2 is FNYEAQ. In nucleotides, the CDR3 is TGTGCCAGCAGCTCAAAAGGGACAGTCCAAGAGACCCAGTACTTC. It codes for CASSSKGTVQETQYF. Together with reference TRBV7-6 and TRBJ2-5, the CDR3 gives the full variable domain: GAGVSQSPRYKVTKRGQDVALRCDPISGHVSLYWYRQALGQGPEFLTYFNYEAQQDKSGLPNDRFSAERPEGSISTLTIQRTEQRDSAMYRCASSSKGTVQETQYFGPGTRLLVL.

V gene TRBV4-3 combines with J gene TRBJ2-7, with D perhaps given as TRBD1 or TRBD2 (6 bases each). In germline, CDR1 is LGHNA, CDR2 YSLEER. The CDR3 is 15 amino acids. The V gene lost 3 bases and the J gene lost 5 bases, with 17 bases spanning the gap. Written as DNA, the CDR3 is TGCGCCAGCAGCCAGGGCCGGGAGACAGGCCACGAGCAGTACTTC. Its protein is CASSQGRETGHEQYF.

The rearrangement joins TRBV6-5 to TRBJ1-2; D gene uncertain. Per the germline V gene, CDR1 is MNHEY and CDR2 is SVGAGI. V gave up 5 bases and J gave up 8 bases, with 12 bases separating them. The CDR3 spans 12 residues. The CDR3 DNA sequence: TGTGCCAGCAGTCGACACGGATTGGGCTACACCTTC. Amino acids: CASSRHGLGYTF.

The CDR3 is CASSEDRGWNTEAFF. The DNA for the CDR3 is TGTGCCAGCAGCGAAGACAGGGGGTGGAACACTGAAGCTTTCTTT. V usage is TRBV27 and J usage is TRBJ1-1; TRBD1 matches 9 bases. The CDR3 runs 15 residues. Germline CDR1 reads MNHEY; CDR2 reads SMNVEV (reference sequence). After removal of 6 bases from V and 1 base from J, the junction contained 6 bases not matched to a gene.

The chain couples TRBV4-3 to TRBJ2-1, with 9 bases fitting TRBD2. The CDR3 has 14 amino acids. Trimming removed 4 bases from V and 10 bases from J; junction bases left unmatched: 8. CDR1 and CDR2 (germline): LGHNA, YSLEER. The CDR3 nucleotides are TGCGCCAGCAGCCTATTAGCGGGAGCTGGAGAGCAGTTCTTC. It encodes CASSLLAGAGEQFF.

The rearrangement joins TRBV4-2 to TRBJ2-1; the D gene is possibly TRBD2 (5 bases). The CDR3 has 16 residues. V was clipped by 0 bases and J by 4 bases, with 13 bases between them. Germline V gene lookup returns CDR1 LGHNA and CDR2 YNFKEQ. The CDR3, as DNA: TGTGCCAGCAGCCAAGACGCCAGGAGCGGTTACAATGAGCAGTTCTTC. Protein: CASSQDARSGYNEQFF.

This rearrangement joins TRBV10-3 to TRBJ1-3; D unclear. The CDR3 sequence is 14 residues long. The V gene's germline CDR1 is ENHRY and CDR2 SYGVKD. V lost 2 bases to trimming and J lost 4 bases, with 9 bases between them. Here the CDR3 reads CAISEGRKGNTIYF. The CDR3 DNA follows: TGTGCCATCAGTGAGGGCAGGAAGGGAAACACCATATATTTT.

The chain carries TRBV7-9 and TRBJ2-2; D not certain. CDR1 SEHNR and CDR2 FQNEAQ come from the germline V gene (reference sequence). This CDR3 has 12 residues. Trimming left V 8 bases short and J 1 base short, with 5 bases between. The DNA of the CDR3 is TGTGCCAGCGGGGTGAACACCGGGGAGCTGTTTTTT. This codes for CASGVNTGELFF.

J is TRBJ2-2 and V is TRBV5-1, with D possibly being TRBD1 or TRBD2 (7 bases each). The CDR3 is made up of 16 amino acids. Germline V lookup: CDR1 SGHRS, CDR2 YFSETQ. CDR3 amino acids: CASSMLTGTKLGELFF. The CDR3 DNA reads as TGCGCGAGCTCCATGCTGACAGGGACTAAACTCGGGGAGCTGTTTTTT.

The chain couples TRBV7-2 to TRBJ2-3; possibly TRBD1 for D (6 bases). This CDR3 is 15 amino acids long. Germline loops: CDR1 SGHTA, CDR2 FQGNSA. Between the trimmed V and J ends, which lost 8 bases and 0 bases, there was a span of 15 bases. This chain's CDR3 is CASRRRDTSTDTQYF. The CDR3 DNA reads TGTGCCAGCCGCCGAAGGGACACGAGCACAGATACGCAGTATTTT.

On this clone: Other DNA sequences within the sample encode an identical CDR3. The DNA for the CDR3 is TGTGCCAGCAGCCTCGGGACAGGCAACTATGGCTACACCTTC. Translated, it gives CASSLGTGNYGYTF. This rearrangement joins TRBV13 to TRBJ1-2; 8 positions match TRBD1. Germline V gene lookup returns CDR1 PRHDT and CDR2 FYEKMQ (reference sequence). The CDR3 has 14 amino acids. V lost 5 bases, J lost 2 bases, and 4 bases stayed unmatched. Supplemented by reference TRBV13 and TRBJ1-2, the full variable domain reads AAGVIQSPRHLIKEKRETATLKCYPIPRHDTVYWYQQGPGQDPQFLISFYEKMQSDKGSIPDRFSAQQFSDYHSELNMSSLELGDSALYFCASSLGTGNYGYTFGSGTRLTVV.

V gene TRBV30 combines with J gene TRBJ1-2; 10 bases fit TRBD1. V lost 0 bases, J lost 4 bases, and 2 bases stayed unmatched. There are 14 residues in the CDR3. Germline values: CDR1 GTSNPN, CDR2 SVGIG (reference sequence). This chain's CDR3 is CAWSVTGGIYGYTF. Here the CDR3 DNA reads TGTGCCTGGAGTGTGACAGGGGGCATCTATGGCTACACCTTC.

The chain uses TRBV15 and TRBJ1-2, with unresolved D. Germline lookup yields CDR1 LNHNV and CDR2 YYDKDF (reference sequence). Trimming removed 1 base at V and 4 bases at J, with 7 bases between. This CDR3 comprises 13 residues. This CDR3 is CATSRVEFYGYTF. DNA of the CDR3: TGTGCCACCAGCAGAGTAGAATTCTATGGCTACACCTTC. Based on the CDR3 plus reference TRBV15 and TRBJ1-2, the full variable domain is DAMVIQNPRYQVTQFGKPVTLSCSQTLNHNVMYWYQQKSSQAPKLLFHYYDKDFNNEADTPDNFQSRRPNTSFCFLDIRSPGLGDTAMYLCATSRVEFYGYTFGSGTRLTVV.

The CDR3 spells CASSLAGTGVRYEQYF. The CDR3 nucleotides read TGTGCCAGCAGCTTAGCGGGGACAGGGGTCAGGTACGAGCAGTACTTC. The chain uses TRBV11-2 and TRBJ2-7, with 10 bases aligning to TRBD1. The V gene's germline CDR1 is SGHAT and CDR2 FQNNGV. V shed 1 base, J shed 4 bases, and the junction held 7 bases outside the gene matches. The CDR3 is made up of 16 amino acids.

The rearrangement joins TRBV28 to TRBJ2-3; 10 bases match TRBD2. Looked up from germline, CDR1 is MDHEN and CDR2 is SYDVKM. The V segment lost 3 bases and the J segment 2 bases; nucleotides outside the gene matches: 8. The CDR3 contains 17 residues. In nucleotides, the CDR3 is TGTGCCAGCAGTTTCGTAGCGGGAGGACAACTCACAGATACGCAGTATTTT. Protein sequence: CASSFVAGGQLTDTQYF.

The rearrangement links TRBV4-1 to TRBJ1-1; perhaps TRBD1 as D (6 bases). Germline-derived CDR1 and CDR2 are MGHRA and YSYEKL. CDR3 length: 15 residues. V gave up 4 bases and J gave up 3 bases, with 15 bases separating them. CDR3: CASSPPDRRDTEAFF. The CDR3 bases are TGCGCCAGCAGCCCCCCTGACAGGAGGGACACTGAAGCTTTCTTT.

The chain couples TRBV6-1 to TRBJ2-1; D ambiguous. Trimming removed 5 bases at V and 7 bases at J, with 3 bases between. The CDR3 sequence is 10 residues long. The V gene's germline CDR1 is MNHNS and CDR2 SASEGT. CDR3: CASSWNEQFF. The CDR3 DNA reads as TGTGCCAGCAGTTGGAATGAGCAGTTCTTC.

The J gene is TRBJ2-7, the V gene TRBV5-1; no firm D call. There are 15 residues in the CDR3. The ends were cut back, 0 bases at V and 2 bases at J, with 12 bases in the middle. The germline gives CDR1 SGHRS, CDR2 YFSETQ. The CDR3 is CASSLAPGNPYEQYF. DNA of the CDR3: TGCGCCAGCAGCTTGGCCCCAGGTAATCCCTACGAGCAGTACTTC.

This chain uses TRBV2 with TRBJ1-1; D is possibly TRBD1 (5 bases). There are 14 residues in the CDR3. Germline V CDR1 and CDR2: SNHLY, FYNNEI. The V end lost 3 bases, the J end lost 3 bases, and 11 bases lay between the germline ends. The CDR3 sequence is CASSETGGYTEAFF. The CDR3, as DNA: TGTGCCAGCAGTGAGACTGGGGGGTACACTGAAGCTTTCTTT.

This clone was counted a few times. The V gene is TRBV28, the J gene TRBJ1-5; D gene unclear. This CDR3 spans 16 amino acids. V was pared by 6 bases and J by 1 base, with 16 bases between. Per germline, CDR1 MDHEN and CDR2 SYDVKM. The DNA of the CDR3 is TGTGCCAGCAGCACGAGGACGATGGCGAGCAATCAGCCCCAGCATTTT. It codes for CASSTRTMASNQPQHF.

J is TRBJ1-2 and V is TRBV7-2; D ambiguous. The CDR3 runs to 15 residues. Trimming took 2 bases from V and 3 from J, leaving 13 bases between them. Germline loops: CDR1 SGHTA, CDR2 FQGNSA. This CDR3 is CASSLYGGQDYGYTF. The CDR3 nucleotides are TGTGCCAGCAGCTTATACGGAGGGCAGGACTATGGCTACACCTTC. Together with reference TRBV7-2 and TRBJ1-2, the CDR3 gives the full variable domain: GAGVSQSPSNKVTEKGKDVELRCDPISGHTALYWYRQSLGQGLEFLIYFQGNSAPDKSGLPSDRFSAERTGGSVSTLTIQRTQQEDSAVYLCASSLYGGQDYGYTFGSGTRLTVV.

The J gene is TRBJ2-7, the V gene TRBV18, with D perhaps matching TRBD1 or TRBD2 (5 bases each). Germline CDR1 is KGHSH and CDR2 is LQKENI. The CDR3 covers 15 residues. Trimming pared 0 bases from V and 1 base from J, leaving 10 bases between. The CDR3 region is CASSPPGRTSYEQYF. CDR3 sequence (DNA): TGTGCCAGCTCACCACCGGGACGGACTTCCTACGAGCAGTACTTC. The full variable domain, with the rest looked up from reference TRBV18 and TRBJ2-7, is NAGVMQNPRHLVRRRGQEARLRCSPMKGHSHVYWYRQLPEEGLKFMVYLQKENIIDESGMPKERFSAEFPKEGPSILRIQQVVRGDSAAYFCASSPPGRTSYEQYFGPGTRLTVT.

The CDR3 sequence is CASSLTLAGRGDTQYF. CDR3 DNA: TGTGCCAGCAGTTTGACCCTGGCAGGGCGGGGAGATACGCAGTATTTT. V is TRBV27 and J is TRBJ2-3, with TRBD2 as a possible D gene (6 bases). CDR3 length: 16 amino acids. The ends were cut back, 3 bases at V and 5 bases at J, with 18 bases in the middle. The germline V gene encodes CDR1 MNHEY and CDR2 SMNVEV (reference sequence).

The chain recombines TRBV19 with TRBJ1-4; tentatively, D is TRBD1 (6 bases). In germline, CDR1 is LNHDA, CDR2 SQIVND (reference sequence). The CDR3 extends over 15 amino acids. The V end was cut by 6 bases, the J end by 7 bases, with 18 bases between. The CDR3 nucleotides read TGTGCCAGTAGGGGTTTCAGGGGAGGTAGTGAAAAACTGTTTTTT. This sequence encodes CASRGFRGGSEKLFF.